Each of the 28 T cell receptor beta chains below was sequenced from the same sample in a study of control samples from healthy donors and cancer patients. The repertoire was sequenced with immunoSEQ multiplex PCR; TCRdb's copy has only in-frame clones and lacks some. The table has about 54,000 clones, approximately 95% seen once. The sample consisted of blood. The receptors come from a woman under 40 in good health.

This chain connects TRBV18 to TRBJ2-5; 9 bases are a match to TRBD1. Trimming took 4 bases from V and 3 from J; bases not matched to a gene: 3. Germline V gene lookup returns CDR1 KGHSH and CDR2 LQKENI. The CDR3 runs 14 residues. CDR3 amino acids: CASSQWDREETQYF. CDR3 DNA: TGTGCCAGCTCACAGTGGGACAGGGAAGAGACCCAGTACTTC.

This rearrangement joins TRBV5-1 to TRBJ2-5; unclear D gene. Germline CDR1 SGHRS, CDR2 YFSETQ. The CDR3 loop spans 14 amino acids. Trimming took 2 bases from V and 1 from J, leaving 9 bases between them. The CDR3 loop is CASSFSGPQETQYF. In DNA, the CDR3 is TGCGCCAGCAGCTTTTCCGGGCCCCAAGAGACCCAGTACTTC.

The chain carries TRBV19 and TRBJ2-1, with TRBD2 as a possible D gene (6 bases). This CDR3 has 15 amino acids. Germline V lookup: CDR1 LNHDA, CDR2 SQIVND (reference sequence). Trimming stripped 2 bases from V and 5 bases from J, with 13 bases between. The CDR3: CASSIMGLAHNEQFF. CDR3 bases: TGTGCCAGTAGTATAATGGGTCTAGCGCACAATGAGCAGTTCTTC.

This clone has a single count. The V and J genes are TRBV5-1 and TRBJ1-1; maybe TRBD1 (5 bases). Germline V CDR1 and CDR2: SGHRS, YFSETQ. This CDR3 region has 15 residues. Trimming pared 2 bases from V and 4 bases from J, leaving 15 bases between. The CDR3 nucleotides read TGCGCCAGCAGCTTTACCGGGCCTCAGGGCACTGAAGCTTTCTTT. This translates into CASSFTGPQGTEAFF. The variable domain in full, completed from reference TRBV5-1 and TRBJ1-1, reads KAGVTQTPRYLIKTRGQQVTLSCSPISGHRSVSWYQQTPGQGLQFLFEYFSETQRNKGNFPGRFSGRQFSNSRSEMNVSTLELGDSALYLCASSFTGPQGTEAFFGQGTRLTVV.

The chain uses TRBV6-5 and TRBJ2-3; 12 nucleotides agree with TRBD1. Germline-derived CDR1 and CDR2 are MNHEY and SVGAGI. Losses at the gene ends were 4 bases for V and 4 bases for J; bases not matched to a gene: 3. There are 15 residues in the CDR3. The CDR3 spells CASSWDRGLSDTQYF. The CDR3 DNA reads TGTGCCAGCAGTTGGGACAGGGGGCTGTCAGATACGCAGTATTTT.

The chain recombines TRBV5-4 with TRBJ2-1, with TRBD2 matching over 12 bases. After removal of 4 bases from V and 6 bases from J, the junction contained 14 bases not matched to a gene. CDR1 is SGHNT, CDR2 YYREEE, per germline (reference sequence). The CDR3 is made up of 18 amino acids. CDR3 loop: CASSLRLAGDIRRNEQFF. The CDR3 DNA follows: TGTGCCAGCAGCCTGCGACTAGCGGGAGACATTAGGCGCAATGAGCAGTTCTTC.

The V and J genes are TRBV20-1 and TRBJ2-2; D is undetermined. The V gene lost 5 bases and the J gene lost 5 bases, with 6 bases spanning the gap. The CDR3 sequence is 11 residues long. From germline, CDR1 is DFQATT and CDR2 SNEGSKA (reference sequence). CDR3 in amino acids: CSAPQTGELFF. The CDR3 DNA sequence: TGCAGTGCTCCACAAACCGGGGAGCTGTTTTTT.

The CDR3, as DNA: TGTGCCAGCAGCACTACCGGGAGTAATGGTGAGGCTTTCTTT. Translated, it gives CASSTTGSNGEAFF. The chain combines TRBV11-2 with TRBJ1-1; unclear D gene. The CDR3 runs 14 residues. Per the germline V gene, CDR1 is SGHAT and CDR2 is FQNNGV. Trimming removed 5 bases from V and 11 bases from J, with 21 bases in between.

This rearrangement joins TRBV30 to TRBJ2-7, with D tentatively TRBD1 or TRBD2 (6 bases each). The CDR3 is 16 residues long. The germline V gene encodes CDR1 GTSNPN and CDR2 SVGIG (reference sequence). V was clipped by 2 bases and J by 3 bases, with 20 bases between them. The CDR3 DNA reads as TGTGCCTGGAGTCTCGGGGGCGGGACTGCCCTCTACGAGCAGTACTTC. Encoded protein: CAWSLGGGTALYEQYF.

The CDR3 here is CASSSNHPPAGTSGSYEQFF. DNA of the CDR3: TGTGCCAGCAGCTCGAATCACCCTCCCGCCGGGACTAGCGGGAGCTACGAGCAGTTCTTC. The chain is built from TRBV13 and TRBJ2-7, with 14 bases fitting TRBD2. Judging by the DNA end, TRBJ2-1 fits better; the J call may be wrong. The CDR3 has 20 residues. Germline-derived CDR1 and CDR2 are PRHDT and FYEKMQ (reference sequence).

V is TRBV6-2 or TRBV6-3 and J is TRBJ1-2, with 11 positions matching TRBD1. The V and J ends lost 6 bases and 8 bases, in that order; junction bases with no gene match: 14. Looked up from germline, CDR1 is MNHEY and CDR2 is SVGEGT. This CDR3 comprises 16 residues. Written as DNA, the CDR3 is TGTGCCAGCAGCCCCGACGGACAGGGGGCCCCCGTCGGCTACACCTTC. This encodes CASSPDGQGAPVGYTF.

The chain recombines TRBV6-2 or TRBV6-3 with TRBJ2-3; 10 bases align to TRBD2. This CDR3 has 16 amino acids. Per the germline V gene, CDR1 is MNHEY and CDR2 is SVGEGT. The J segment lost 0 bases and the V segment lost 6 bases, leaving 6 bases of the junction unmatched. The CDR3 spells CASSSGTSASTDTQYF. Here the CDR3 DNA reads TGTGCCAGCAGCTCCGGGACTAGCGCTAGCACAGATACGCAGTATTTT.

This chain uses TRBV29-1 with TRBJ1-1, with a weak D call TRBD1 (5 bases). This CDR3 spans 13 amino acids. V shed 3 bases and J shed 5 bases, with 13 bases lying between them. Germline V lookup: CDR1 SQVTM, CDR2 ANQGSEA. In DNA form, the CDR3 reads TGCAGCGTTGACCAGGGCGGGGGGACTGAAGCTTTCTTT. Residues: CSVDQGGGTEAFF.

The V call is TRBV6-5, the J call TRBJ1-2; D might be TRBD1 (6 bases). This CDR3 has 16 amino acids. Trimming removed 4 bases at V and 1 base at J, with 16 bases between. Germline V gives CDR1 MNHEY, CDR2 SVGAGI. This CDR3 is CASSLQGSGLNYGYTF. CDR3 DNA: TGTGCCAGCAGTTTACAGGGATCCGGCCTTAACTATGGCTACACCTTC.

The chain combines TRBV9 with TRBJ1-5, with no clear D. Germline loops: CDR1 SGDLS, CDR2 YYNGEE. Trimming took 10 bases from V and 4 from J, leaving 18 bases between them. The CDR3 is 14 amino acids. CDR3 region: CAARAAVSNQPQHF. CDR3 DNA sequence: TGTGCCGCGCGGGCGGCCGTATCAAATCAGCCCCAGCATTTT.

CDR3 sequence reads: CASTPASGRNNEQFF. In DNA, the CDR3 is TGTGCCAGTACCCCGGCTAGCGGGAGAAACAATGAGCAGTTCTTC. The V gene is TRBV19, the J gene TRBJ2-1; TRBD2 matches 10 bases. V shed 7 bases, J shed 5 bases, and the junction held 8 bases outside the gene matches. The CDR3 is 15 amino acids. Germline V gives CDR1 LNHDA, CDR2 SQIVND (reference sequence).

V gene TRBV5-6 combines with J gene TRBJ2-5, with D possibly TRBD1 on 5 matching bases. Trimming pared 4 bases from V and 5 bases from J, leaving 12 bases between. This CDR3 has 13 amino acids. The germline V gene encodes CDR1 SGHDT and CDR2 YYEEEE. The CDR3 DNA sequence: TGTGCCAGCAGCCGAAAGGGGTTGGAGACCCAGTACTTC. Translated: CASSRKGLETQYF.

The CDR3 DNA follows: TGCAGCGTGCGGGACAGGGGGTCCGGCGAAAAACTGTTTTTT. Translating gives CSVRDRGSGEKLFF. The chain carries TRBV29-1 and TRBJ1-4; 11 positions agree with TRBD1. CDR1 SQVTM and CDR2 ANQGSEA come from the germline V gene. Trimming cost V 6 bases and J 8 bases; bases outside gene matches: 8. This CDR3 region has 14 residues.

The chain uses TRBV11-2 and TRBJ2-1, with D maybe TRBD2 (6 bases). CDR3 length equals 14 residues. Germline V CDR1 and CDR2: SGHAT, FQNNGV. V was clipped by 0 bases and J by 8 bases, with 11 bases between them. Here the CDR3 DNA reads TGTGCCAGCAGCTTAGAATTGGGAGGTTATGAGCAGTTCTTC. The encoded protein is CASSLELGGYEQFF. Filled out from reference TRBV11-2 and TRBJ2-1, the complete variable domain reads EAGVAQSPRYKIIEKRQSVAFWCNPISGHATLYWYQQILGQGPKLLIQFQNNGVVDDSQLPKDRFSAERLKGVDSTLKIQPAKLEDSAVYLCASSLELGGYEQFFGPGTRLTVL.

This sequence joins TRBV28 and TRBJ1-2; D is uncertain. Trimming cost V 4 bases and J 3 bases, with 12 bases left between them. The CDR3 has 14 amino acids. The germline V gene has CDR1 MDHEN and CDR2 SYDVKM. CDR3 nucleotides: TGTGCCAGCAGTTCCCTCCGGGAGCACTATGGCTACACCTTC. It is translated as CASSSLREHYGYTF.

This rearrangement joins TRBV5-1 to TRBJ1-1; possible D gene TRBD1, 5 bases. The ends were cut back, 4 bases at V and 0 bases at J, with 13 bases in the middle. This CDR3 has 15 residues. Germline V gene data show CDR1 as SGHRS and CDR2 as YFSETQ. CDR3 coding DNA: TGCGCCAGCAGCCCATCTAACAGGTTGAACACTGAAGCTTTCTTT. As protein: CASSPSNRLNTEAFF.

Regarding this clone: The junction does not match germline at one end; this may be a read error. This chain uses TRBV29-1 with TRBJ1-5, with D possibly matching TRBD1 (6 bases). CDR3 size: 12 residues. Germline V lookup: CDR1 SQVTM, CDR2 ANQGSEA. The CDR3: CSIDRRNQPQHF. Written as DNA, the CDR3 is TGCAGCATTGACAGGCGCAATCAGCCCCAGCATTTT.

CDR3 sequence: CASSQNGGNQPQHF. In DNA, the CDR3 is TGTGCCAGCAGCCAGAATGGGGGCAATCAGCCCCAGCATTTT. The genes are TRBV28 and TRBJ1-5; D is unclear. Deletions cut 6 bases from V and 2 bases from J, with 11 bases between. The CDR3 loop spans 14 amino acids. Per germline, CDR1 MDHEN and CDR2 SYDVKM.

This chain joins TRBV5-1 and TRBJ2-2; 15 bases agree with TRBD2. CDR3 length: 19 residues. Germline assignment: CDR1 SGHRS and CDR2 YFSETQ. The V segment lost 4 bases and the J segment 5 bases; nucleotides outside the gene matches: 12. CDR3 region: CASSGGLAGGRPSTGELFF. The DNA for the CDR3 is TGCGCCAGCAGCGGAGGACTAGCGGGAGGGCGACCGTCGACCGGGGAGCTGTTTTTT.

The CDR3 DNA reads TGTGCCAGCAGCGCCGACCAGGACAGTTATAATTCACCCCTCCACTTT. It yields the protein CASSADQDSYNSPLHF. The chain is built from TRBV9 and TRBJ1-6; weak D call: TRBD1 (6 bases). Trimming took off 3 bases at V and 4 bases at J, with 14 bases between the two ends. The CDR3 loop spans 16 amino acids. Germline CDR1 SGDLS, CDR2 YYNGEE. Full variable domain (missing parts from reference TRBV9 and TRBJ1-6): DSGVTQTPKHLITATGQRVTLRCSPRSGDLSVYWYQQSLDQGLQFLIQYYNGEERAKGNILERFSAQQFPDLHSELNLSSLELGDSALYFCASSADQDSYNSPLHFGNGTRLTVT.

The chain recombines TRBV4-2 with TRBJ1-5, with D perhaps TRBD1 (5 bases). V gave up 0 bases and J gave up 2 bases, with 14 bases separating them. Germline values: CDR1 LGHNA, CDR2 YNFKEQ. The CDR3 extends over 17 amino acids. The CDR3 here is CASSQEGGVWGNQPQHF. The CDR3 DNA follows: TGTGCCAGCAGCCAAGAGGGGGGGGTGTGGGGCAATCAGCCCCAGCATTTT.

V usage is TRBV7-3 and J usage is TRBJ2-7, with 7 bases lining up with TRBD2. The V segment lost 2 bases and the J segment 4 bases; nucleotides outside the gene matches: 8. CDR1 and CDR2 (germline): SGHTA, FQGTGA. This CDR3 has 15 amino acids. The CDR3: CASSLSSGGNYEQYF. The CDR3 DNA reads TGTGCCAGCAGCTTATCATCGGGGGGAAATTACGAGCAGTACTTC.

The CDR3 sequence: CASSLLRLAGEWSRDEQYF. CDR3 DNA: TGTGCCAGCAGTCTCCTTCGACTAGCGGGGGAATGGAGTCGGGACGAGCAGTACTTC. The chain joins TRBV6-2 or TRBV6-3 to TRBJ2-7; 12 bases are a match to TRBD2. This CDR3 is 19 amino acids long. Germline V CDR1 and CDR2: MNHEY, SVGEGT. With 5 bases clipped from V and 5 bases from J, the junction kept 19 bases outside the gene matches.